These 27 T cell receptor beta chains were all obtained from the same sample, sequenced in a study of post-analysis software for immune sequencing data. Sequencing libraries made from TCR beta cDNA carried unique molecular identifiers. TCRdb redid the calling of the PCR reads with MiXCR, one entry per CDR3 protein. This sample has a few hundred thousand distinct CDR3 sequences, with about a third found just once. These receptors' targets are unknown. General study results and limits: Among 5 or 6 TRBV segments more frequent in patients than controls were TRBV5-6, TRBV5-1 and TRBV20-1.

The sequencing input was blood. All receptors derive from a girl aged 10-17 years with multiple sclerosis.

The chain uses TRBV5-1 and TRBJ2-7; D possibly uses TRBD1 or TRBD2 (5 bases each). The DNA end lines up better with TRBJ2-5; the J call may be wrong. Germline V lookup: CDR1 SGHRS, CDR2 YFSETQ. The CDR3 totals 12 residues. The CDR3 sequence: CASSIGEKTQYF. Written as DNA, the CDR3 is TGCGCCAGCTCCATAGGGGAGAAGACCCAGTACTTC.

The chain joins TRBV9 to TRBJ2-1; 9 bases are a match to TRBD2. Germline loops: CDR1 SGDLS, CDR2 YYNGEE. The V gene end was trimmed by 10 bases and the J gene end by 1 base; junction bases not matched to a gene: 9. This CDR3 has 15 amino acids. The CDR3 nucleotides are TGTGCCTCCTCGGCGGGGGGGCTGTCCTACAATGAGCAGTTCTTC. Encoded protein: CASSAGGLSYNEQFF.

The chain couples TRBV18 to TRBJ2-5; no firm D call. Trimming took 2 bases from V and 2 from J, leaving 9 bases between them. The germline gives CDR1 KGHSH, CDR2 LQKENI. This CDR3 contains 14 residues. The CDR3: CASSPTNTQETQYF. The CDR3 bases are TGTGCCAGCTCACCAACAAACACGCAAGAGACCCAGTACTTC.

This clonotype has at least ten counts. In DNA form, the CDR3 reads TGTGCCAGCAGCTTAGTCGGGACAGGTTTATCCTACGAGCAGTACTTC. Translation: CASSLVGTGLSYEQYF. J is TRBJ2-7 and V is TRBV7-8; 8 bases line up with TRBD1. Trimming cost V 1 base and J 1 base; bases outside gene matches: 6. Germline values: CDR1 SGHVS, CDR2 FQNEAQ. The CDR3 is made up of 16 amino acids.

With respect to this clonotype: Sequence at one end of the junction differs from germline and may be a read error. Written as DNA, the CDR3 is TGTGCCAGCAGCTTACAGGGGGCGGATGAAAAACCGTTTTTT. Amino acids: CASSLQGADEKPFF. The chain couples TRBV7-8 to TRBJ1-4, with 8 bases lining up with TRBD1. The germline V gene has CDR1 SGHVS and CDR2 FQNEAQ. The CDR3 has 14 amino acids.

The chain links TRBV25-1 to TRBJ1-1; the D is unclear. The CDR3 consists of 14 residues. V lost 4 bases, J lost 1 base, and 10 bases lay in between. CDR1 MGHDK and CDR2 SYGVNS come from the germline V gene. CDR3 DNA sequence: TGTGCCAGCAGTGCGAACAGAAAGAACACTGAAGCTTTCTTT. It codes for CASSANRKNTEAFF.

The rearrangement joins TRBV20-1 to TRBJ2-7; tentatively, D is TRBD2 (6 bases). Trimming stripped 6 bases from V and 5 bases from J, with 20 bases between. The CDR3 consists of 14 residues. Looked up from germline, CDR1 is DFQATT and CDR2 is SNEGSKA (reference sequence). This CDR3 reads CSALDGGGGDEQYF. CDR3 bases: TGCAGTGCGCTAGATGGGGGAGGTGGGGACGAGCAGTACTTC.

This clonotype was picked up a small number of times. V usage is TRBV7-2 and J usage is TRBJ2-1, with D uncertain. This CDR3 is built from 16 residues. Germline lookup yields CDR1 SGHTA and CDR2 FQGNSA. Trimming removed 0 bases at V and 0 bases at J, with 9 bases between. The CDR3 region is CASSLAAWASYNEQFF. CDR3 nucleotide sequence: TGTGCCAGCAGCTTAGCAGCGTGGGCCTCCTACAATGAGCAGTTCTTC.

This clonotype was detected only a few times. The gene calls are TRBV3-1 and TRBJ1-2; D remains unclear. V was clipped by 5 bases and J by 3 bases, with 10 bases between them. Germline V gene lookup returns CDR1 LGHDT and CDR2 YNNKEL (reference sequence). The CDR3 loop spans 13 amino acids. DNA of the CDR3: TGTGCCAGCAGCACACCGACTCACTATGGCTACACCTTC. Translated, it gives CASSTPTHYGYTF. Together with reference TRBV3-1 and TRBJ1-2, the CDR3 gives the full variable domain: DTAVSQTPKYLVTQMGNDKSIKCEQNLGHDTMYWYKQDSKKFLKIMFSYNNKELIINETVPNRFSPKSPDKAHLNLHINSLELGDSAVYFCASSTPTHYGYTFGSGTRLTVV.

The rearrangement links TRBV10-3 to TRBJ1-2; D remains unclear. V gave up 6 bases and J gave up 0 bases, with 11 bases separating them. The CDR3 sequence is 14 residues long. Germline V gene lookup returns CDR1 ENHRY and CDR2 SYGVKD. CDR3 in amino acids: CAISPSGTNYGYTF. The DNA of the CDR3 is TGTGCCATCAGCCCCTCAGGCACTAACTATGGCTACACCTTC.

This clonotype has a handful of counts. This chain uses TRBV4-1 with TRBJ2-5, with 7 bases matching TRBD2. Germline V gene data show CDR1 as MGHRA and CDR2 as YSYEKL. With V trimmed by 0 bases and J by 2 bases, 12 bases remained unmatched. This CDR3 has 18 residues. CDR3 loop: CASSQDVAGAGSQETQYF. The CDR3 DNA reads as TGCGCCAGCAGCCAAGATGTTGCGGGAGCGGGGTCTCAAGAGACCCAGTACTTC.

The sample holds a few counts of this clonotype. The chain employs TRBV15 and TRBJ2-5; maybe TRBD1 (6 bases). The germline V gene has CDR1 LNHNV and CDR2 YYDKDF (reference sequence). V lost 1 base and J 5 bases, leaving 17 bases between the germline ends. The CDR3 runs to 16 residues. The CDR3 here is CATSRGGIGGMETQYF. CDR3 nucleotides: TGTGCCACCAGCAGAGGAGGGATTGGGGGCATGGAGACCCAGTACTTC.

The rearrangement joins TRBV5-1 to TRBJ1-2; no definite D call. This CDR3 spans 13 amino acids. The V and J ends lost 0 bases and 7 bases respectively, with 10 bases between them. Germline CDR1 reads SGHRS; CDR2 reads YFSETQ. CDR3 in DNA: TGCGCCAGCAGCTTGGAGTGGAGGGCTGGCTACACCTTC. Its protein product is CASSLEWRAGYTF.

The chain is built from TRBV10-1 and TRBJ2-4; a weak D match, TRBD1 (8 bases). From germline, CDR1 is WNHNN and CDR2 SYGVQD (reference sequence). The CDR3 consists of 15 residues. Trimming removed 6 bases from V and 4 bases from J, with 16 bases in between. In DNA, the CDR3 is TGCGCCAGCAGAGCGTCACAGGGGGGGAAAAACATTCAGTACTTC. It is translated as CASRASQGGKNIQYF.

This rearrangement joins TRBV7-2 to TRBJ2-1; weak D call: TRBD1 (6 bases). From germline, CDR1 is SGHTA and CDR2 FQGNSA. Trimming stripped 5 bases from V and 7 bases from J, with 12 bases between. There are 13 residues in the CDR3. CDR3 sequence: CASSKDSPNEQFF. As DNA, the CDR3 is TGTGCCAGCAGCAAGGACAGCCCAAATGAGCAGTTCTTC. Looking up the rest from reference TRBV7-2 and TRBJ2-1 gives the full variable domain: GAGVSQSPSNKVTEKGKDVELRCDPISGHTALYWYRQSLGQGLEFLIYFQGNSAPDKSGLPSDRFSAERTGGSVSTLTIQRTQQEDSAVYLCASSKDSPNEQFFGPGTRLTVL.

This chain uses TRBV5-1 with TRBJ1-1; D remains unclear. The CDR3 contains 14 residues. The V end was cut by 0 bases, the J end by 1 base, with 7 bases between. The V gene's germline CDR1 is SGHRS and CDR2 YFSETQ. This CDR3 reads CASSLVTGNTEAFF. CDR3 DNA: TGCGCCAGCAGCTTGGTAACGGGGAACACTGAAGCTTTCTTT. Complete variable domain (other parts from reference TRBV5-1 and TRBJ1-1): KAGVTQTPRYLIKTRGQQVTLSCSPISGHRSVSWYQQTPGQGLQFLFEYFSETQRNKGNFPGRFSGRQFSNSRSEMNVSTLELGDSALYLCASSLVTGNTEAFFGQGTRLTVV.

The rearrangement uses TRBV20-1 and TRBJ2-1; 10 bases are a match to TRBD2. After removal of 5 bases from V and 2 bases from J, the junction contained 6 bases not matched to a gene. Germline CDR1 DFQATT, CDR2 SNEGSKA (reference sequence). This CDR3 is 15 amino acids long. For the CDR3, the DNA is TGCAGTGCTCGTACTAGCGGGAAGACCTACAATGAGCAGTTCTTC. Translating it yields CSARTSGKTYNEQFF.

In regard to this clonotype: One end of the junction varies from germline; a read error may be responsible. The chain couples TRBV12-3 or TRBV12-4 to TRBJ2-7; D assignment may be TRBD1 or TRBD2 (5 bases each). There are 13 residues in the CDR3. The CDR3 region has the DNA TGTGCCAGCAGTCTAGCTTGGGGCGACGGGCAGTACTTC. Translating gives CASSLAWGDGQYF.

CDR3 residues: CASSSDRYQPQHF. In nucleotides, the CDR3 is TGTGCCAGCAGCTCGGACAGGTATCAGCCCCAGCATTTT. The genes are TRBV7-9 and TRBJ1-5; 7 bases map to TRBD1. Germline-derived CDR1 and CDR2 are SEHNR and FQNEAQ (reference sequence). CDR3 length equals 13 residues. V lost 4 bases to trimming and J lost 5 bases; unmatched junction nucleotides: 2.

The V and J genes are TRBV18 and TRBJ1-2, with 9 bases lining up with TRBD1. This CDR3 region has 15 residues. The J segment lost 3 bases and the V segment lost 3 bases, leaving 5 bases of the junction unmatched. The V gene's germline CDR1 is KGHSH and CDR2 LQKENI. CDR3 nucleotides: TGTGCCAGCTCACCGGCCGGGACAGGGCACTATGGCTACACCTTC. As protein: CASSPAGTGHYGYTF.

This clonotype has a handful of counts. The chain has TRBV12-5 and TRBJ2-1; TRBD1 agrees at 10 bases. The CDR3 runs to 15 residues. V lost 5 bases and J lost 2; bases outside the gene matches: 3. Germline V gene sequence: CDR1 LGHNT, CDR2 FRNRAP. CDR3 residues: CASGTGTGAYNEQFF. CDR3 bases: TGTGCTAGTGGTACCGGGACAGGGGCCTACAATGAGCAGTTCTTC.

This clonotype was observed a few times. The genes are TRBV7-2 and TRBJ2-3, with D perhaps TRBD2 (6 bases). The CDR3 totals 15 residues. Germline assignment: CDR1 SGHTA and CDR2 FQGNSA. Trimming took 4 bases from V and 2 from J, leaving 13 bases between them. The CDR3 DNA follows: TGTGCCAGCAGCTGGGACTTGAGGCTCACAGATACGCAGTATTTT. This gives the protein CASSWDLRLTDTQYF.

V is TRBV11-2 and J is TRBJ2-5; D perhaps matches TRBD2 (6 bases). Germline loops: CDR1 SGHAT, CDR2 FQNNGV. The CDR3 length is 11 residues. The V gene lost 3 bases and the J gene lost 9 bases, with 8 bases spanning the gap. CDR3 in DNA: TGTGCCAGCAGCTTGGGGGAGGCCCAGTACTTC. It yields the protein CASSLGEAQYF.

Remarks on this clonotype: A much larger clonotype is one base distant, so this may be a read error. The chain carries TRBV5-1 and TRBJ2-5, with 8 bases that match TRBD1. CDR3 length equals 14 residues. J lost 11 bases, V lost 4 bases, and 13 bases had no gene match. The V gene's germline CDR1 is SGHRS and CDR2 YFSETQ. CDR3 residues: CASSPGQAGTGQYF. DNA for the CDR3: TGCGCCAGCAGCCCGGGACAGGCGGGGACCGGGCAGTACTTC.

The V and J genes are TRBV7-9 and TRBJ1-1; D remains ambiguous. V shed 2 bases and J shed 0 bases, with 10 bases lying between them. The V gene's germline CDR1 is SEHNR and CDR2 FQNEAQ (reference sequence). This CDR3 comprises 15 residues. CDR3 sequence: CASSLSSNVNTEAFF. The CDR3 nucleotides read TGTGCCAGCAGCTTATCCTCCAACGTGAACACTGAAGCTTTCTTT. Full variable domain (remainder filled in from reference TRBV7-9 and TRBJ1-1): DTGVSQNPRHKITKRGQNVTFRCDPISEHNRLYWYRQTLGQGPEFLTYFQNEAQLEKSRLLSDRFSAERPKGSFSTLEIQRTEQGDSAMYLCASSLSSNVNTEAFFGQGTRLTVV.

This clonotype was counted between two and nine times. The chain uses TRBV6-6 and TRBJ1-1; D unresolved. This CDR3 is built from 14 residues. Per the germline V gene, CDR1 is MNHNY and CDR2 is SVGAGI (reference sequence). The germline V and J ends were trimmed by 7 bases and 4 bases, with 16 bases remaining between them. The CDR3 sequence: CASTHLDLGTEAFF. The CDR3 DNA reads TGTGCCAGCACCCACCTCGACCTGGGCACTGAAGCTTTCTTT.

This rearrangement joins TRBV4-1 to TRBJ2-7; 7 nucleotides agree with TRBD1. The J segment lost 0 bases and the V segment lost 5 bases, leaving 13 bases of the junction unmatched. The germline V gene encodes CDR1 MGHRA and CDR2 YSYEKL. CDR3 length: 17 residues. The CDR3 DNA sequence: TGCGCCAGCAGCGCCTCCGTGGCACGGGACAGCTCCTACGAGCAGTACTTC. Translated: CASSASVARDSSYEQYF.